One T cell receptor beta chain is described in this entry. This CDR3 has 14 amino acids. V was pared by 6 bases and J by 3 bases, with 6 bases of the junction left unmatched. Looked up from germline, CDR1 is MDHEN and CDR2 is SYDVKM. This specimen comes from a study of technical replicates of blood from several donors. Sequenced by immunoSEQ multiplex PCR; TCRdb stores in-frame clones only, minus some. The sample carries under 95,000 clones, nearly 97% recorded once. The source of this sequence is a human donor in good health. The gene calls are TRBV28 and TRBJ2-5; TRBD2 aligns across 8 bases. Sequencing was performed on T cells isolated from PBMCs. CDR3 in amino acids: CASSHLGGEETQYF. The CDR3 coding sequence is TGTGCCAGCAGCCACCTCGGGGGGGAAGAGACCCAGTACTTC.